The TCR beta chain under discussion was sequenced for a study of blood T cells in healthy people across ages (dated by TCRdb to the mid-2010s). In the study overall: In model experiments, template switching captured about one uniquely barcoded TCR beta cDNA molecule for every two T cells. Age-related changes in TCR beta repertoire diversity were measured in the study by deep sequencing normalized with unique cDNA molecular identifiers. Four age groups were formed from the donors: young (average approximately 15 years), middle-aged (approximately 41), aged (62) and long-lived (roughly 81). To avoid experimental bias, donors of different ages were randomly spread across the sequencing lanes. The study analyzed two additional independent replicas of 1 million unique cDNA reads from the same blood draw for two donors, one aged 18 to 30 and one aged 80 or older.

General findings and caveats noted by the study authors: Estimates of total diversity based on one million sequenced T cells were considered lower bounds and underestimates. The long-lived group showed more naive CD4+ T cells, fewer expanded clones and increased TCR diversity than the aged group, suggesting age selection. A strong correlation was found between observed TCR beta diversity and the percentage of naive T cells measured by flow cytometry. Observed TCR beta diversity per million T cells fell roughly linearly with age, and a significant reduction was already apparent by age roughly 40. Donor CMV infection status was unknown, potentially confounding age-related changes in expanded clonotypes. Conclusive comparison of naive and antigen-experienced compartments was prevented by the profiling of bulk unsorted PBMCs.

Donors were approximately 42 systemically healthy Caucasian individuals from Russia aged roughly 6 to 90 years. Ten milliliters of peripheral blood were drawn from each donor into EDTA-treated Vacutainer tubes. Ficoll-Paque density-gradient centrifugation was used to isolate PBMCs, with at least 6 million per sample. Trizol reagent was used to extract total RNA from PBMCs, with at least 6 micrograms per sample. For every donor, flow cytometry on a PBMC aliquot measured the percentage of naive CD45RAhigh/CD27high T cells. From its cysteine to its phenylalanine, the CDR3 spans 14 amino acids. Of all the DNA, just the CDR3 is kept, 42 bases in frame from base 1. V was cut back by 8 bases and J by 9 bases, leaving a gap of 20 bases between them. The CDR1 and CDR2 encoded by the germline V gene are ENHRY and SYGVKD. The library was built by means of 5' RACE. Data came from an Illumina HiSeq 2500. A second PCR of about 6 to 11 cycles was performed with a sample-barcoded 5' primer and a J-beta primer mix. A template-switch 5' adaptor carrying 12 random nucleotides introduced a unique molecular identifier onto each TCR beta cDNA molecule. At least 2.5 million CDR3-containing paired-end reads were obtained from each sample. First-strand cDNA synthesis was performed from all RNA using the Mint cDNA synthesis kit, with priming by a TRBC-specific oligonucleotide. After uracil-DNA glycosylase treatment, a first 18-cycle PCR used universal primers M1SS and BC2_uni_R on all cDNA. The authors processed their data as follows. For normalization, 1 million high-quality reads were randomly selected from each sample, with every read carrying a distinct molecular identifier. Instead of being binned into consensus sequences, reads with shared molecular identifiers were discarded. CDR3 identification, clonotype clustering and error correction used MiTCR with a Q25 quality threshold and the strictest error-elimination algorithm. Lower-bound total TCR beta diversity was estimated with a nonparametric unseen species model using Euler transformation. TCRdb redid the processing of the public reads, applying fastp at Q25 and MiXCR, and retained in-frame beta chains. Merged by CDR3 protein, the rows form single entries marked with the most common genes and DNA. The V and J calls were not made by the authors but by TCRdb's processing. This sample is represented by about 810,000 distinct CDR3 sequences; roughly 34% of them were singletons. 10% to 15% of the sample is held by the ten biggest clonotypes.

This clonotype has ten or more counts. The clone's antigen remains unknown. Base qualities are missing; no much larger clone stands one base away. The origin of this receptor is a man between 18 and 35 years old in good health. The sample was blood. The receptor chain draws on TRBV10-3 and TRBJ2-1; no D gene call is confident. The DNA sequence is TGTGCCATCTCACGGCCGTCGTCTCACCGTGAGCAGTTCTTC. It is translated as CAISRPSSHREQFF.